This record covers a single T cell receptor (beta chain). What it binds is not known. This record belongs to a study of shared clonotypes between healthy human individuals. Points from the study as a whole: Enrolling few donors narrowed the genetic and exposure-history diversity that was represented.

V was trimmed by 2 bases and J by 8 bases, leaving 6 bases between them. CDR1 and CDR2 from the germline V gene are SNHLY and FYNNEI. The CDR3 runs to 11 residues. Every immunoSEQ plate was one replicate of a subset's evenly spread DNA. The method was immunoSEQ multiplex PCR; TCRdb's version includes in-frame clones alone and lacks a portion of them. There are roughly 2,300,000 clones in the sample; about nine tenths occur only once, and 0.3% to 0.4% lies in the top ten. The J gene is TRBJ1-2, the V gene TRBV2; the D is unclear. The TCR comes from a man aged 18 to 35 in good health. Some clones in this sample may be carry-over from other donors' samples. The sequencing input was naive CD4+ T cells from PBMCs. Subset meaning: CD45RA+ positively selected. The CDR3 spells CASSEPPGYTF. Written as DNA, the CDR3 is TGTGCCAGCAGTGAACCGCCGGGCTACACCTTC.